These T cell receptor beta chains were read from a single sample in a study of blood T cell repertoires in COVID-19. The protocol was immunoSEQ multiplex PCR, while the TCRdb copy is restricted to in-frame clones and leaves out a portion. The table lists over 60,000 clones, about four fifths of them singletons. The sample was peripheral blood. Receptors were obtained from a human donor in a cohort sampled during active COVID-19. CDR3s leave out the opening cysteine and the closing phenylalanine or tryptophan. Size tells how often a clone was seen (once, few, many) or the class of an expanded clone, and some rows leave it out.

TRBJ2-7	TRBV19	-	ASSTPGQGTYEQY
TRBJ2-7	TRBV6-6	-	ASSYWDRESEQY
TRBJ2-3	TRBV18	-	ASSQRAGELADTQY
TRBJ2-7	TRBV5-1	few	ASSLTGTGVYEQY
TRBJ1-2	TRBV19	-	ASTWGTGPAYGYT
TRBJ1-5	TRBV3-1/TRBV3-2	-	ASSQSNNQPQH
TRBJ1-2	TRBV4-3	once	ASSQEGAEGPDGYT
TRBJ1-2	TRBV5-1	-	ASSLSGVPSYGYT
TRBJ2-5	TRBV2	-	AREGTGQETQY
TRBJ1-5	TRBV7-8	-	ASSLVGARSVQPQH
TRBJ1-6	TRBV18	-	ASSPLGQGLNSPLH
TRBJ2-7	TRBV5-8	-	ASSGRQAQSYEQY
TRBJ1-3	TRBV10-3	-	AITKTGGEHSGNTIY
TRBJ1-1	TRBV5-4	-	ASSPLTGGYTEAF
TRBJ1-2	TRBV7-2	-	ASSPGYGYT
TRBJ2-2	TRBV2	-	ASSDRAGAGELF
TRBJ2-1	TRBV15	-	ATSRDYGTNSYNEQF
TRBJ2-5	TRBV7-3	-	ASSLKSAELSQTQY
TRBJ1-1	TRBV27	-	ASRRTGTEGTEAF
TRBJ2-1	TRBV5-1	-	ASSLSASPSSYNEQF
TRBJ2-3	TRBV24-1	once	ATSDARGDTQY
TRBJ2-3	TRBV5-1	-	ASSPRQGARTDTQY
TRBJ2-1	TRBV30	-	AWSVGSKGLNEQF
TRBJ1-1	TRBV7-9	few	ASSKRENTEAF
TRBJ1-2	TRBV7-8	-	ASSQEEGGYT
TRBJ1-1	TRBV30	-	AWSSRGGDTEAF